This T cell receptor beta chain was recovered during a study of cytomegalovirus exposure and HLA in healthy donors. Overall study: Around 200 million T cells yielded 120 million or so unique TCR beta sequences, as an earlier analysis found. General study results and limits: Among donors in an Asian-associated ancestry cluster, a later analysis reportedly found fewer N-insertions than the roughly 700-donor mean.

About this clone itself: Its specificity is unknown.

Germline CDR1 reads LNHNV; CDR2 reads YYDKDF (reference sequence). V lost 0 bases to trimming and J lost 0 bases, with 21 bases between them. The CDR3 has 20 residues. Primers included in the PCR were 60 Vbeta and 13 Jbeta primers. Libraries were prepared by immunoSEQ multiplex PCR; TCRdb keeps only in-frame clonotypes and omits some of them. Its clone listing holds 200,000 or so clones. This sequence joins TRBV15 and TRBJ2-4; D is unclear. Sequenced: PBMCs. The sequence was obtained from a girl aged 2 to 10 in good health and CMV-seropositive. In DNA, the CDR3 is TGTGCCACCAGCAGAGAACGACTGAGTGAACTATTATCAGCCAAAAACATTCAGTACTTC. It encodes CATSRERLSELLSAKNIQYF.